These 6 T cell receptor beta chains share one sample of origin, sequenced in a study of T-cell memory formation after mild COVID-19. TCRdb called the 5' RACE reads again in MiXCR, with one record for every CDR3 protein. Here the sample spans roughly 250,000 distinct CDR3 sequences, around 17% being singletons. What was sequenced was PBMCs or a T cell subset sorted from them (not recorded which). Receptor source: a man between 18 and 35 years old who had mild COVID-19 (a few samples of this study predate the infection). Cell type and time point are not known.

The genes are TRBV11-3 and TRBJ1-1; a weak D match, TRBD1 (6 bases). V lost 5 bases, J lost 6 bases, and 13 bases lay in between. Per the germline V gene, CDR1 is SGHNT and CDR2 is YENEEA. The CDR3 totals 13 residues. The CDR3 DNA follows: TGTGCCAGCAGCCCCCAGGGGACCGCTGAAGCTTTCTTT. This translates into CASSPQGTAEAFF.

V gene TRBV30 combines with J gene TRBJ2-1; D gene uncertain. CDR3 length: 15 residues. Germline assignment: CDR1 GTSNPN and CDR2 SVGIG (reference sequence). V lost 4 bases and J 0 bases, leaving 13 bases between the germline ends. For the CDR3, the DNA is TGTGCCTGGACACCCGGTTGGAGCTCCTACAATGAGCAGTTCTTC. Residues: CAWTPGWSSYNEQFF. The full variable domain, completed using reference TRBV30 and TRBJ2-1, is SQTIHQWPATLVQPVGSPLSLECTVEGTSNPNLYWYRQAAGRGLQLLFYSVGIGQISSEVPQNLSASRPQDRQFILSSKKLLLSDSGFYLCAWTPGWSSYNEQFFGPGTRLTVL.

This clonotype was detected a few times. The chain is built from TRBV12-3 or TRBV12-4 and TRBJ1-2, with unresolved D. The CDR3 has 13 residues. The V end lost 6 bases, the J end lost 3 bases, and 11 bases lay between the germline ends. The CDR3 DNA follows: TGTGCCAGCAGACCCGACACACACTATGGCTACACCTTC. Translation gives CASRPDTHYGYTF.

In this sample, this clonotype turned up a few times. The V and J genes are TRBV29-1 and TRBJ2-2; TRBD1 or TRBD2 may be the D gene (5 bases each). The CDR3 covers 14 residues. In germline, CDR1 is SQVTM, CDR2 ANQGSEA. V was clipped by 4 bases and J by 4 bases, with 13 bases between them. The DNA for the CDR3 is TGCAGCGTTGTTAGGGGTCGGGGCACCGGGGAGCTGTTTTTT. Protein product: CSVVRGRGTGELFF.

This clonotype has only a few counts. The chain uses TRBV12-3 or TRBV12-4 and TRBJ1-2; 7 positions agree with TRBD1. This CDR3 region has 12 residues. With V trimmed by 8 bases and J by 0 bases, 0 bases remained unmatched. As DNA, the CDR3 is TGTGCCAGCGACAGGGCTAACTATGGCTACACCTTC. Amino acid sequence: CASDRANYGYTF.

The chain recombines TRBV5-5 with TRBJ2-1, with 12 positions matching TRBD2. Per germline, CDR1 SGHKS and CDR2 YYEKEE (reference sequence). CDR3 length equals 19 residues. The V gene end was trimmed by 0 bases and the J gene end by 5 bases; junction bases not matched to a gene: 12. CDR3 DNA: TGTGCCAGCAGCTTGGTGACGTCGACTAGCGGGGGTTTAGACAATGAGCAGTTCTTC. Translating it yields CASSLVTSTSGGLDNEQFF. The whole variable domain, filled in from reference TRBV5-5 and TRBJ2-1, reads DAGVTQSPTHLIKTRGQQVTLRCSPISGHKSVSWYQQVLGQGPQFIFQYYEKEERGRGNFPDRFSARQFPNYSSELNVNALLLGDSALYLCASSLVTSTSGGLDNEQFFGPGTRLTVL.